This section outlines one T cell receptor beta chain sequence together with its context. The entry originates in a study of blood T cell repertoires in COVID-19. Study in general: Italy, Spain and the United States were the sources of the convalescent and acute COVID-19 samples. T cells, B-cell-depleted T cells, or PBMCs provided the cDNA or gDNA that served as material.

Original data processing: Reference gene primer amplification in the assay estimated nucleated cell counts. Measured with immunoSEQ multiplex PCR; TCRdb has only the in-frame clones, and not every one. V and J calls and clone size come straight from that table; D and trimming were deduced from the DNA. The table shows around 370,000 clones, with 91% occurring only once. Material: peripheral blood. The clonotype comes from a woman aged 18 to 35 who had recovered from COVID-19.

The CDR3 region is CASASGGAYTGELFF. In nucleotides, the CDR3 is TGTGCCAGTGCTTCGGGAGGAGCTTACACCGGGGAGCTGTTTTTT. The chain joins TRBV19 to TRBJ2-2; 7 nucleotides agree with TRBD2. The germline V gene has CDR1 LNHDA and CDR2 SQIVND (reference sequence). With V trimmed by 8 bases and J by 3 bases, 9 bases remained unmatched. The CDR3 covers 15 residues.